This T cell receptor beta chain comes out of a study of spatial heterogeneity in lung cancer. Findings and limits, study-wide: One measure, the expanded intratumoral alpha and beta TCR count, tracked tumor mutation counts.

TCRdb used MiXCR to reprocess the 5' RACE reads, holding one entry per CDR3 protein. The sample records fewer than 6,000 distinct CDR3 sequences, 29% being singletons. V was clipped by 3 bases and J by 2 bases, with 11 bases between them. The CDR3 length is 14 residues. Germline CDR1 is SEHNR and CDR2 is FQNEAQ (reference sequence). In the case of this clonotype: Its cognate antigen is unknown.

The time point is: sample taken at primary tumor resection. The donor group consisted of over 60 patients who had untreated, early-stage non-small cell lung cancer. The specimen comprised lung tumor tissue, sampled at surgery. This TCR was sampled from a female donor with early-stage non-small cell lung cancer. This chain joins TRBV7-9 and TRBJ2-7; D not resolved. The CDR3: CASSFPADTYEQYF. For the CDR3, the DNA is TGTGCCAGCAGCTTCCCGGCCGACACCTACGAGCAGTACTTC.